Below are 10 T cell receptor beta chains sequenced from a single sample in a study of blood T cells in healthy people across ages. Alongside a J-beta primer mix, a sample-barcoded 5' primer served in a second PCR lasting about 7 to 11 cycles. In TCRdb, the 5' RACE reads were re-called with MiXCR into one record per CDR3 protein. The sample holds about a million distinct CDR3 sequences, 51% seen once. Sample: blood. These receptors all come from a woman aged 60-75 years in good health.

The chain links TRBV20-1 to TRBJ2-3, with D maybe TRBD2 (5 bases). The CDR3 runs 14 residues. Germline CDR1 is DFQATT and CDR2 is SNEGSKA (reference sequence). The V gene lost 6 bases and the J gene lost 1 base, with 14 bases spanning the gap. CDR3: CSARTALGTDTQYF. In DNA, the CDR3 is TGCAGTGCCCGGACTGCCCTAGGCACAGATACGCAGTATTTT.

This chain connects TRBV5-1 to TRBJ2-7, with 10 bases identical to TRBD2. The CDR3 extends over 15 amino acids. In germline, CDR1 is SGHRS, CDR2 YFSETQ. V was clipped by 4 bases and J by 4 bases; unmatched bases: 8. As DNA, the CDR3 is TGCGCCAGCAGCACGCAGCGGGAGGGACGATACGAGCAGTACTTC. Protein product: CASSTQREGRYEQYF.

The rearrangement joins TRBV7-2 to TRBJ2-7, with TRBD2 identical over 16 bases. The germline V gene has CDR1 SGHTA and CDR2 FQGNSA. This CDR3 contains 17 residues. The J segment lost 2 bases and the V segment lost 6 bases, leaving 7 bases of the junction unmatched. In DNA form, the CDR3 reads TGTGCCAGCAGTCAGGGACTAGCGGGAGGGCCCGCCTACGAGCAGTACTTC. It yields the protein CASSQGLAGGPAYEQYF.

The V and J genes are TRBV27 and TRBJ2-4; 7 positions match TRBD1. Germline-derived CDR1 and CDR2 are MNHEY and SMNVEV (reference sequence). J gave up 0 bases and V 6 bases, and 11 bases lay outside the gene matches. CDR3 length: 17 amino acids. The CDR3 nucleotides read TGTGCCAGCAGGGGCCTGACAGGGTTGAAAGCCAAAAACATTCAGTACTTC. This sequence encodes CASRGLTGLKAKNIQYF.

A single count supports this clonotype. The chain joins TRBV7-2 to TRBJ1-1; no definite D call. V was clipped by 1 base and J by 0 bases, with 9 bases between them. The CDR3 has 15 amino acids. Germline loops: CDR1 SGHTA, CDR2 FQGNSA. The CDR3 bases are TGTGCCAGCAGCTTAGAGGCAGGCTTGAACACTGAAGCTTTCTTT. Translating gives CASSLEAGLNTEAFF.

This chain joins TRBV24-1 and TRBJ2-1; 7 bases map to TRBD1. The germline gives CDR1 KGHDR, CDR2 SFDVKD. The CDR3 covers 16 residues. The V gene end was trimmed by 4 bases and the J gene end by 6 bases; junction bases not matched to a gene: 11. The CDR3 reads CATSDTSGTDCNEQFF. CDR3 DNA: TGTGCCACCAGTGACACCTCCGGGACAGATTGCAATGAGCAGTTCTTC.

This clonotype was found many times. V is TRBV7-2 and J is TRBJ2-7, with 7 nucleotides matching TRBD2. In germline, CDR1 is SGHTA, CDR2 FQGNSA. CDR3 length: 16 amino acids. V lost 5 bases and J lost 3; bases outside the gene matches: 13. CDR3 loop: CASSPRAAGANYEQYF. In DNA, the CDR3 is TGTGCCAGCAGCCCACGCGCTGCGGGAGCGAACTACGAGCAGTACTTC.

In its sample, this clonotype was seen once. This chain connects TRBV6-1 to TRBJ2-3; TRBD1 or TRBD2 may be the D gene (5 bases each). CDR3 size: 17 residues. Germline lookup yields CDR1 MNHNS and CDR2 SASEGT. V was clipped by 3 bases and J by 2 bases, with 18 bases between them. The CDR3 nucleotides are TGTGCCAGCAGTGAGAGAGGGACCGTTTCGCACACAGATACGCAGTATTTT. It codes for CASSERGTVSHTDTQYF.

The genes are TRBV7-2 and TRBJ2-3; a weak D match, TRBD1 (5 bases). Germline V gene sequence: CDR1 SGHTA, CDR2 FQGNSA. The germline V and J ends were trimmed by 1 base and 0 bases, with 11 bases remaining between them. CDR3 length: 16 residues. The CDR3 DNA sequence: TGTGCCAGCAGCTTAGGGGGCGGTAGGAGCACAGATACGCAGTATTTT. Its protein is CASSLGGGRSTDTQYF.

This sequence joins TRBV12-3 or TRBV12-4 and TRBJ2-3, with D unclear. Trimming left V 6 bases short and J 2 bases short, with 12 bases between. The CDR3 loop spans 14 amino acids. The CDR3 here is CASSPRTHTDTQYF. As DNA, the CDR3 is TGTGCCAGCAGCCCCCGGACCCACACAGATACGCAGTATTTT.